What follows is one T cell receptor (beta chain) and its context. Its specificity is not known. The data stem from a study of OX40 agonist ivuxolimab in advanced cancers. Study at large: Prior checkpoint blockade (anti-PD-1, anti-PD-L1 or anti-CTLA-4) was permitted; under 50% had it.

Study conclusions and caveats: The mean number of expanded clones was higher in CD8+ T cells than in CD4+. Blood T cells, both CD4+ and CD8+, expanded clonally by week 6 at 0.1 to 3.0 mg/kg.

The table came from immunoSEQ multiplex PCR; TCRdb's copy has only in-frame clones and leaves some out. This table holds 35,000 to 50,000 clones, 85% to 90% found once. The CDR3 covers 14 residues. Germline values: CDR1 SNHLY, CDR2 FYNNEI. V was shortened by 0 bases and J by 3 bases, with 8 bases between the two germline ends. V gene TRBV2 combines with J gene TRBJ1-1; D gene ambiguous. Here the sequenced sample was CD4+ or CD8+ T cells sorted from blood, taken in a trial of the OX40 agonist ivuxolimab. The sequence was collected from an adult with an advanced solid tumor such as melanoma, head and neck, liver or kidney cancer. CDR3 nucleotides: TGTGCCAGCAGTGAAGCAGCAGAGGACACTGAAGCTTTCTTT. Translated: CASSEAAEDTEAFF.